This TCR beta chain appears in the sequencing data of a study of blood T cell repertoires in COVID-19. The overall study: PBMCs, B-cell-depleted T cells, or T cells provided the cDNA or gDNA that made up the material.

The CDR3 runs to 16 residues. The germline V gene encodes CDR1 SGHTS and CDR2 YDEGEE. V was clipped by 5 bases and J by 5 bases, with 20 bases between them. Generated by immunoSEQ multiplex PCR, the TCRdb table keeps only in-frame clones and is missing some. This table holds approximately 390,000 clones, approximately 91% found once. The rearrangement uses TRBV5-8 and TRBJ1-5; D not certain. Sequencing input: PBMCs or T cells enriched from blood (not recorded which). This receptor was identified in a woman aged 40 to 50 with acute COVID-19. CDR3 sequence (DNA): TGTGCCAGCAGACGTCGGTTGGCAGCGGGCGATCAGCCCCAGCATTTT. Translated: CASRRRLAAGDQPQHF.